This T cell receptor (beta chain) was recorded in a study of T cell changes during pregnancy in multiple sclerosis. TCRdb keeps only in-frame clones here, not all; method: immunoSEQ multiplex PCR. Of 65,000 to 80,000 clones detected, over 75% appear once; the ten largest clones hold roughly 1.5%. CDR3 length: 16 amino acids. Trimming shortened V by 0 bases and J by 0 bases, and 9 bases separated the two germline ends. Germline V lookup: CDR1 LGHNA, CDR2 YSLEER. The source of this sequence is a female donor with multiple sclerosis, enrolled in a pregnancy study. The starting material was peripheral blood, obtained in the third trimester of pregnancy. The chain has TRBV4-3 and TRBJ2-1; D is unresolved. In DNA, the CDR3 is TGCGCCAGCAGCCAAGAAAGAACCAGCTCCTACAATGAGCAGTTCTTC. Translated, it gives CASSQERTSSYNEQFF.